Shown below are 27 T cell receptor beta chains from a single sample sequenced in a study of cytomegalovirus exposure and HLA in healthy donors. With 60 Vbeta and 13 Jbeta primers, the PCR was carried out. TCRdb keeps only in-frame clones here, not all; method: immunoSEQ multiplex PCR. The sample carries 150,000 or so clones, 65% to 75% recorded once. Material for sequencing was PBMCs. These receptors were taken from a girl aged 10-17 years in good health and CMV-seronegative.

V gene TRBV7-8 combines with J gene TRBJ2-5, with 9 bases that match TRBD2. The J call is in doubt because the DNA end fits TRBJ2-7 better. CDR1 is SGHVS, CDR2 FQNEAQ, per germline. This CDR3 is built from 15 residues. CDR3 DNA sequence: TGTGCCAGCAGCTTATCCGGGACTAGCCCATACGAGCAGTACTTC. Translating gives CASSLSGTSPYEQYF.

The chain uses TRBV14 and TRBJ2-1; D perhaps matches TRBD2 (6 bases). This CDR3 is built from 13 residues. The V end lost 3 bases, the J end lost 4 bases, and 7 bases lay between the germline ends. CDR1 and CDR2 (germline): SGHDN, FVKESK. CDR3 region: CASSHGTYNEQFF. The CDR3 nucleotides read TGTGCCAGCAGCCACGGGACTTACAATGAGCAGTTCTTC.

This chain joins TRBV10-2 and TRBJ2-7, with 7 bases aligning to TRBD1. V gave up 8 bases and J gave up 1 base; unmatched junction bases: 5. CDR3 length: 13 amino acids. Germline CDR1 and CDR2: WSHSY and SAAADI. The CDR3 reads CASGPGQSYEQYF. For the CDR3, the DNA is TGCGCCAGCGGCCCGGGACAGTCCTACGAGCAGTACTTC.

The gene calls are TRBV5-6 and TRBJ2-3; D gene ambiguous. CDR1 is SGHDT and CDR2 is YYEEEE in the germline V gene. V was shortened by 3 bases and J by 1 base, with 9 bases between the two germline ends. The CDR3 spans 14 residues. In DNA, the CDR3 is TGTGCCAGCAGCTCCAAGCCTGGCACAGATACGCAGTATTTT. Residues: CASSSKPGTDTQYF.

The CDR3 coding sequence is TGTGCCAGCAGCTTATCCGTTAACTATGGCTACACCTTC. Its protein product is CASSLSVNYGYTF. J is TRBJ1-2 and V is TRBV11-1; D is unclear. Trimming left V 2 bases short and J 1 base short, with 5 bases between. The germline gives CDR1 SGHAT, CDR2 FQDESV (reference sequence). The length of the CDR3 is 13 residues.

This rearrangement joins TRBV5-1 to TRBJ1-1; D possibly corresponds to TRBD1 (6 bases). Germline assignment: CDR1 SGHRS and CDR2 YFSETQ. The V and J ends lost 1 base and 2 bases respectively, with 12 bases between them. The CDR3 sequence is 15 residues long. The CDR3 nucleotides read TGCGCCAGCAGCTTGTTCTTGGACAGTAACACTGAAGCTTTCTTT. Translating gives CASSLFLDSNTEAFF.

This clone was observed a few times. The chain recombines TRBV5-4 with TRBJ1-2, with no clear D. The V gene lost 4 bases and the J gene lost 4 bases, with 17 bases spanning the gap. There are 15 residues in the CDR3. Germline CDR1 is SGHNT and CDR2 is YYREEE (reference sequence). The CDR3 protein is CASSQEDPWGYGYTF. The DNA of the CDR3 is TGTGCCAGCAGCCAGGAGGACCCATGGGGCTATGGCTACACCTTC.

Remarks on this clone: The sample has other DNA sequences that encode this CDR3 too. V is TRBV6-5 and J is TRBJ1-2; a possible D gene is TRBD1 (6 bases). V lost 0 bases, J lost 4 bases, and 12 bases lay in between. Germline assignment: CDR1 MNHEY and CDR2 SVGAGI. The CDR3 has 15 amino acids. In DNA form, the CDR3 reads TGTGCCAGCAGTTACTCAGCAGGGGTCGGCTATGGCTACACCTTC. Translated, it gives CASSYSAGVGYGYTF.

The V call is TRBV12-2, the J call TRBJ2-1; TRBD2, the D gene given by the table, was not confirmed from the DNA. TRBV12-2 is a pseudogene segment. The CDR3 runs to 13 residues. CDR3 DNA: TGTGCAAATGTATACGGCGGATACAATGAGCAGTTCTTC. Its protein product is CANVYGGYNEQFF.

The rearrangement joins TRBV5-1 to TRBJ1-1; TRBD1 might be the D (5 bases). The CDR3 consists of 15 residues. The germline V gene encodes CDR1 SGHRS and CDR2 YFSETQ. V was cut by 3 bases and J by 1 base, with 13 bases left in between. CDR3 region: CASSSQGLENTEAFF. The CDR3 DNA reads TGCGCCAGCAGCTCCCAGGGATTGGAGAACACTGAAGCTTTCTTT.

Only one count was recorded for this clone. The V and J genes are TRBV30 and TRBJ1-6; D uncertain. With 5 bases removed from V and 7 bases from J, the gap between germline ends came to 9 bases. Germline V gene lookup returns CDR1 GTSNPN and CDR2 SVGIG (reference sequence). The CDR3 runs 12 residues. For the CDR3, the DNA is TGTGCCTGGCGCCAGCGGAATTCACCCCTCCACTTT. Translated: CAWRQRNSPLHF. Full variable domain (rest looked up from reference TRBV30 and TRBJ1-6): SQTIHQWPATLVQPVGSPLSLECTVEGTSNPNLYWYRQAAGRGLQLLFYSVGIGQISSEVPQNLSASRPQDRQFILSSKKLLLSDSGFYLCAWRQRNSPLHFGNGTRLTVT.

This rearrangement joins TRBV11-3 to TRBJ2-1; 13 nucleotides align to TRBD2. V gave up 1 base and J gave up 0 bases; unmatched junction bases: 0. CDR1 SGHNT and CDR2 YENEEA come from the germline V gene. The CDR3 has 17 residues. CDR3 sequence (DNA): TGTGCCAGCAGCTTAGGGACTAGCGGGGGCTCCTACAATGAGCAGTTCTTC. Amino acids: CASSLGTSGGSYNEQFF.

The chain recombines TRBV19 with TRBJ2-6, with 11 bases identical to TRBD1. Germline assignment: CDR1 LNHDA and CDR2 SQIVND (reference sequence). V lost 5 bases, J lost 6 bases, and 15 bases stayed unmatched. This CDR3 has 19 amino acids. This CDR3 is CASSPGRDRGVVEANVLTF. The DNA for the CDR3 is TGTGCCAGTAGTCCGGGCAGGGACAGGGGGGTCGTAGAGGCCAACGTCCTGACTTTC.

Regarding this clone: No DNA is shown, since the ends of the CDR3 on it are uncertain; the CDR3 is the one TCRdb lists. The chain is built from TRBV27 and TRBJ1-2; the table's D call TRBD1 went unverified against the DNA. The CDR3 spans 17 amino acids, including both terminal residues. The germline V gene encodes CDR1 MNHEY and CDR2 SMNVEV (reference sequence). CDR3 amino acids: CASTVLGTGQGRDGYTF.

This sequence joins TRBV5-1 and TRBJ1-2; TRBD1 matches 7 bases. Per germline, CDR1 SGHRS and CDR2 YFSETQ. The length of the CDR3 is 14 residues. Losses at the gene ends were 4 bases for V and 3 bases for J; bases not matched to a gene: 6. This chain's CDR3 is CASSLQGGDYGYTF. CDR3 DNA: TGCGCCAGCAGCCTACAAGGGGGCGACTATGGCTACACCTTC.

V is TRBV2 and J is TRBJ2-1; D is perhaps TRBD1 (7 bases). V was pared by 1 base and J by 8 bases, with 15 bases between. This CDR3 has 15 amino acids. Germline V CDR1 and CDR2: SNHLY, FYNNEI. The CDR3, as DNA: TGTGCCAGCAGTGAAGGGAGGGCAGGGGGTGATGAGCAGTTCTTC. Amino acid sequence: CASSEGRAGGDEQFF.

CDR3 sequence (DNA): TGTGCCAGCAGACCCAGGGTGAACACTGAAGCTTTCTTT. Translating gives CASRPRVNTEAFF. The rearrangement joins TRBV2 to TRBJ1-1, with D possibly TRBD1 on 5 matching bases. This CDR3 spans 13 amino acids. The V end was cut by 6 bases, the J end by 0 bases, with 8 bases between. Looked up from germline, CDR1 is SNHLY and CDR2 is FYNNEI.

The chain couples TRBV30 to TRBJ1-4; no firm D call. The V gene's germline CDR1 is GTSNPN and CDR2 SVGIG (reference sequence). The CDR3 extends over 12 amino acids. V was pared by 4 bases and J by 4 bases, with 7 bases between. The CDR3 loop reads CAWMDFNEKLFF. The CDR3 coding sequence is TGTGCCTGGATGGACTTTAATGAAAAACTGTTTTTT.

The J gene is TRBJ1-1, the V gene TRBV29-1, with D perhaps matching TRBD1 (5 bases). The CDR3 contains 13 residues. Germline loops: CDR1 SQVTM, CDR2 ANQGSEA. V was cut by 1 base and J by 6 bases, with 12 bases left in between. Here the CDR3 DNA reads TGCAGCGTTGAAGGGGAGGGGTGGGCTGAAGCTTTCTTT. Residues: CSVEGEGWAEAFF.

A few counts support this clone. This sequence joins TRBV6-5 and TRBJ2-7; 8 bases map to TRBD1. Germline loops: CDR1 MNHEY, CDR2 SVGAGI. With V trimmed by 7 bases and J by 5 bases, 7 bases remained unmatched. CDR3 length equals 13 residues. Here the CDR3 reads CASKRTGINEQYF. The DNA of the CDR3 is TGTGCCAGCAAGCGGACAGGGATCAACGAGCAGTACTTC.

The V gene is TRBV2, the J gene TRBJ1-5; a possible D gene is TRBD1 (5 bases). CDR3 length: 15 amino acids. V dropped 5 bases and J dropped 0 bases, with 11 bases sitting between them. The germline V gene encodes CDR1 SNHLY and CDR2 FYNNEI. CDR3 loop: CASSPGLFSNQPQHF. The CDR3 nucleotides read TGTGCCAGCAGTCCGGGACTTTTTAGCAATCAGCCCCAGCATTTT. Full variable domain (outside the CDR3, taken from reference TRBV2 and TRBJ1-5): EPEVTQTPSHQVTQMGQEVILRCVPISNHLYFYWYRQILGQKVEFLVSFYNNEISEKSEIFDDQFSVERPDGSNFTLKIRSTKLEDSAMYFCASSPGLFSNQPQHFGDGTRLSIL.

V gene TRBV2 combines with J gene TRBJ2-2; 7 bases agree with TRBD2. CDR1 is SNHLY and CDR2 is FYNNEI in the germline V gene. V gave up 9 bases and J gave up 0 bases; unmatched junction bases: 13. The CDR3 is made up of 17 amino acids. CDR3 sequence (DNA): TGTGCCAGGGAAGGGGAGGGAGCGGGGACGAACACCGGGGAGCTGTTTTTT. Protein sequence: CAREGEGAGTNTGELFF.

This clone was seen just once. The chain recombines TRBV2 with TRBJ1-2; D remains unclear. V gave up 7 bases and J gave up 5 bases, with 11 bases separating them. CDR1 and CDR2 from the germline V gene are SNHLY and FYNNEI. The CDR3 spans 12 residues. The CDR3 DNA sequence: TGTGCCAGCACGTGGAGGCTTTATGGCTACACCTTC. Its translation: CASTWRLYGYTF.

The chain is built from TRBV9 and TRBJ2-1; 10 bases are shared with TRBD2. The V and J ends lost 4 bases and 4 bases, in that order; junction bases with no gene match: 5. Germline V gene sequence: CDR1 SGDLS, CDR2 YYNGEE. CDR3 length: 15 residues. CDR3: CASSPRTSGYNEQFF. In nucleotides, the CDR3 is TGTGCCAGCAGCCCGCGGACTAGCGGATACAATGAGCAGTTCTTC.

This clone has only a few counts. This sequence joins TRBV18 and TRBJ2-5, with D perhaps matching TRBD1 (6 bases). The ends were cut back, 6 bases at V and 5 bases at J, with 19 bases in the middle. The length of the CDR3 is 15 residues. The germline CDR1 and CDR2 sequences are KGHSH and LQKENI. Here the CDR3 DNA reads TGTGCCAGCTCGTCAGGGGACCCCGCTATTGAGACCCAGTACTTC. It specifies CASSSGDPAIETQYF.

J is TRBJ2-7 and V is TRBV7-8, with D possibly being TRBD1 (5 bases). The CDR3 runs 14 residues. Germline V gene lookup returns CDR1 SGHVS and CDR2 FQNEAQ. Trimming stripped 8 bases from V and 4 bases from J, with 18 bases between. Here the CDR3 reads CASRRSAAGYEQYF. The CDR3 DNA follows: TGTGCCAGCCGACGCTCCGCGGCAGGGTACGAGCAGTACTTC.

This clone was seen just once. The CDR3: CAIRIGLQGGEAFF. The CDR3 DNA reads as TGTGCCATCAGGATAGGGCTCCAGGGGGGTGAAGCTTTCTTT. The chain combines TRBV10-3 with TRBJ1-1; 7 bases map to TRBD1. The CDR3 contains 14 residues. Germline V CDR1 and CDR2: ENHRY, SYGVKD. Trimming at V came to 6 bases and at J to 7 bases, leaving 11 bases not matched to a gene.